The source of this T cell receptor beta chain is a study of T cells expressing NK-cell markers. Study context: The study drew TCR beta repertoires from sorted CD3+CD56+NKG2C+, CD3+CD56+NKG2C- and CD3+CD56-NKG2C+ T cells.

The germline V gene has CDR1 SEHNR and CDR2 FQNEAQ (reference sequence). This CDR3 comprises 14 residues. Study results and caveats: There remained a lack of clarity about HCMV specificity of expanded NKG2C+ T cell clones. Each of about six donors carried dominant NKG2C+ clonotypes accounting for roughly 1.0-7.5% of CD8+ T cells.

Concerning this clonotype: Its antigen remains unidentified.

UMI-tagged 5'RACE template switching yielded the TCR beta cDNA. TCRdb reanalyzed the 5' RACE reads and collapses them to one entry per CDR3 protein, without DNA. The sample holds 150,000 to 160,000 distinct CDR3 sequences. Sequencing was done on a sample of blood T cells: a sorted CD56 or NKG2C T cell subset, CD4+ or CD8+ T cells, or bulk PBMC T cells (not recorded which). The rearrangement joins TRBV7-9 to TRBJ2-1; the D gene TCRdb calls, TRBD1, cannot be checked with no DNA. The source is a woman aged 45-65 years in good health. This CDR3 reads CASSFRTADNEQFF.